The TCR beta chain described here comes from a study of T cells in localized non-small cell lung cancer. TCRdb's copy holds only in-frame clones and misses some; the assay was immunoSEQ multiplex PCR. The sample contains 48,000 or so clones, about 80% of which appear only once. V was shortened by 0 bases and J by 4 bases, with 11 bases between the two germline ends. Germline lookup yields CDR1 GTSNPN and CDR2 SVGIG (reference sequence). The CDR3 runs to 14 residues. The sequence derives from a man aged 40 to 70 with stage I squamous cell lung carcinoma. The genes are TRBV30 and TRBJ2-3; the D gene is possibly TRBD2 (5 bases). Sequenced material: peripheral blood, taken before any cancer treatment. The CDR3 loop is CAWSVQADADTQYF. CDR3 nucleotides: TGTGCCTGGAGTGTACAAGCGGACGCAGATACGCAGTATTTT.